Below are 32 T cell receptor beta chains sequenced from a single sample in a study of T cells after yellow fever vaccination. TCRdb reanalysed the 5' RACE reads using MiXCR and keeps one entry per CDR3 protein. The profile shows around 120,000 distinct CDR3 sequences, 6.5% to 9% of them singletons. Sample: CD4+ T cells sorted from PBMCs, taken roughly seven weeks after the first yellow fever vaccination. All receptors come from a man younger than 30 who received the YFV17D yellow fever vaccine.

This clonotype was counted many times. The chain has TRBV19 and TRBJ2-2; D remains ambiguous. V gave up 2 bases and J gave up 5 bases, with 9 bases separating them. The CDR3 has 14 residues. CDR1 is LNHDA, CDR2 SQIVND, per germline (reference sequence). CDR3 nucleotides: TGTGCCAGTAGTATAATCCAGCAGACCGGGGAGCTGTTTTTT. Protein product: CASSIIQQTGELFF.

CDR3 coding DNA: TGTGCCAGCAGACCATTGGAGTTTCGTAGCAATCAGCCCCAGCATTTT. This sequence encodes CASRPLEFRSNQPQHF. The V and J genes are TRBV27 and TRBJ1-5; D gene uncertain. Trimming left V 6 bases short and J 0 bases short, with 15 bases between. Germline loops: CDR1 MNHEY, CDR2 SMNVEV (reference sequence). The CDR3 is 16 amino acids.

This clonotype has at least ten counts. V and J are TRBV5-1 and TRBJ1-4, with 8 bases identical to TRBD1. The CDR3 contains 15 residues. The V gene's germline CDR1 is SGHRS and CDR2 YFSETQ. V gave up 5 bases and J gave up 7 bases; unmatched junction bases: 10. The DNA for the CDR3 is TGCGCCAGCAGACCAACCGGGACAGGAGGTGAAAAACTGTTTTTT. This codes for CASRPTGTGGEKLFF.

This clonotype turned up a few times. The CDR3 DNA sequence: TGTGCCAGCGGAGGGACTCCTTCCTACGAGCAGTACTTC. As protein: CASGGTPSYEQYF. This chain connects TRBV2 to TRBJ2-7; TRBD2 might be the D (6 bases). The CDR3 is 13 residues long. V was cut by 8 bases and J by 1 base, with 12 bases left in between. Germline CDR1 and CDR2: SNHLY and FYNNEI.

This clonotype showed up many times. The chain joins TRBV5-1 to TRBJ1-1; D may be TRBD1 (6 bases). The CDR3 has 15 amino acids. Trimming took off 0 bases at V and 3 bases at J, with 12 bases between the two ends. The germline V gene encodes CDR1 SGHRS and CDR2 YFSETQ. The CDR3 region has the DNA TGCGCCAGCAGCTTGGTTGGGGGCGATTACACTGAAGCTTTCTTT. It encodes CASSLVGGDYTEAFF. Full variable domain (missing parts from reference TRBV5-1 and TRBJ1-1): KAGVTQTPRYLIKTRGQQVTLSCSPISGHRSVSWYQQTPGQGLQFLFEYFSETQRNKGNFPGRFSGRQFSNSRSEMNVSTLELGDSALYLCASSLVGGDYTEAFFGQGTRLTVV.

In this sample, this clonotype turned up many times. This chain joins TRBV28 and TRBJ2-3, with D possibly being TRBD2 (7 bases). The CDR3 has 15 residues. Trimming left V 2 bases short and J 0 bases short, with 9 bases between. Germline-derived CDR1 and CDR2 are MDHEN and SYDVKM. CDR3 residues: CASSLGGGSTDTQYF. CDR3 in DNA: TGTGCCAGCAGTTTAGGCGGGGGCAGCACAGATACGCAGTATTTT.

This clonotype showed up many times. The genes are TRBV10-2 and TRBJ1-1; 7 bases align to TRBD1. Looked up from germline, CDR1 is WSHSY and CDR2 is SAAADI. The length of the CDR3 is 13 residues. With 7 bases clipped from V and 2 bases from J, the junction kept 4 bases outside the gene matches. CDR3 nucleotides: TGCGCCAGCACTGACAGGGCCAACACTGAAGCTTTCTTT. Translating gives CASTDRANTEAFF.

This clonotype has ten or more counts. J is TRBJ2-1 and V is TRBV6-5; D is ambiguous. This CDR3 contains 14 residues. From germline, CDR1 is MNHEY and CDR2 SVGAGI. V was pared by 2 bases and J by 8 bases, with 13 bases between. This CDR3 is CASSYLVTVHEQFF. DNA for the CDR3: TGTGCCAGCAGTTACCTAGTAACTGTTCATGAGCAGTTCTTC.

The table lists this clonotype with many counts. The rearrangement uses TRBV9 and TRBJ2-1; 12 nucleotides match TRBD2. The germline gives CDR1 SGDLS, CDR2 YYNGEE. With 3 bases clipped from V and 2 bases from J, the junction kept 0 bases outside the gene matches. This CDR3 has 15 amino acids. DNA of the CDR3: TGTGCCAGCAGCGGGACTAGCGGGGCCTACAATGAGCAGTTCTTC. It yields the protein CASSGTSGAYNEQFF.

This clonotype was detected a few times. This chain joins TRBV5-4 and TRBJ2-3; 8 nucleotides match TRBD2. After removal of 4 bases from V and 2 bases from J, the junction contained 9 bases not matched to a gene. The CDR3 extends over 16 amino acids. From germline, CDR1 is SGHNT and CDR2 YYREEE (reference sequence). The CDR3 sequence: CASSAVGTRATDTQYF. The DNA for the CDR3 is TGTGCCAGCAGCGCAGTCGGGACTAGGGCCACAGATACGCAGTATTTT.

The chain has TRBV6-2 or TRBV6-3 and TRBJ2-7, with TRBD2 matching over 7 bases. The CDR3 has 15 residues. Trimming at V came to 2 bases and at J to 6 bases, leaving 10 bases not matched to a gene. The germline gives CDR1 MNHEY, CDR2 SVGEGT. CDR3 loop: CASSYLQRGKIEQYF. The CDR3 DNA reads TGTGCCAGCAGTTACCTCCAGCGGGGTAAGATCGAGCAGTACTTC.

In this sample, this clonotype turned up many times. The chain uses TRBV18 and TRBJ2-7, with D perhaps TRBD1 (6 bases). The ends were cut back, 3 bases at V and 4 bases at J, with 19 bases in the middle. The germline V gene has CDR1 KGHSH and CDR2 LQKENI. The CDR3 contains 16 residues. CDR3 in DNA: TGTGCCAGCTCACCGGCTGGGGCAGGGGTGTTGTACGAGCAGTACTTC. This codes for CASSPAGAGVLYEQYF. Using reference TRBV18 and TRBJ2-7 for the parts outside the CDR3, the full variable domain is NAGVMQNPRHLVRRRGQEARLRCSPMKGHSHVYWYRQLPEEGLKFMVYLQKENIIDESGMPKERFSAEFPKEGPSILRIQQVVRGDSAAYFCASSPAGAGVLYEQYFGPGTRLTVT.

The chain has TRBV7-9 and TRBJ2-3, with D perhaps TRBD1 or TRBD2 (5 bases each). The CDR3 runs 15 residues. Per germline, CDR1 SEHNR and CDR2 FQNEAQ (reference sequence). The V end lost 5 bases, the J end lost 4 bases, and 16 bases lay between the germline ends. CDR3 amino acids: CASSPPGTGPDTQYF. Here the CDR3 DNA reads TGTGCCAGCAGCCCGCCGGGGACGGGCCCAGATACGCAGTATTTT.

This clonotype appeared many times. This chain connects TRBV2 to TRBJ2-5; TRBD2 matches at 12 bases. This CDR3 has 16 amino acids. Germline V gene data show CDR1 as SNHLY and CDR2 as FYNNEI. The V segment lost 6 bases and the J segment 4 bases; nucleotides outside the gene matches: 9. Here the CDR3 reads CASRWTSGVRAETQYF. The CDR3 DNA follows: TGTGCCAGCAGGTGGACTAGCGGGGTCCGGGCAGAGACCCAGTACTTC.

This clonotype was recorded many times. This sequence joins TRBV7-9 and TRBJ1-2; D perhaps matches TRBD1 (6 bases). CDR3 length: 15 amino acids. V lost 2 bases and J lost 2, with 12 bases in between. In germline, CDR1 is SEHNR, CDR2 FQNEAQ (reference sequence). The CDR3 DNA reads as TGTGCCAGCAGCTTAATGCAGGGGAGAAACTATGGCTACACCTTC. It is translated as CASSLMQGRNYGYTF.

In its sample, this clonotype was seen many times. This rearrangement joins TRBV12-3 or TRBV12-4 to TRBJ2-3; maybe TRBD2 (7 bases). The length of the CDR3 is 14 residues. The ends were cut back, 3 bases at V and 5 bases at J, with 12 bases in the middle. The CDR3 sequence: CASSLGGGLDTQYF. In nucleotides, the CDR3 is TGTGCCAGCAGTTTGGGAGGGGGGCTAGATACGCAGTATTTT.

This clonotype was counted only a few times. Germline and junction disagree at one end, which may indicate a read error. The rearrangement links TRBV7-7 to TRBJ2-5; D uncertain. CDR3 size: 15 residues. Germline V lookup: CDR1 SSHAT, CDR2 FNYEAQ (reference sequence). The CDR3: CASSPLASHEETQYF. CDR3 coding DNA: TGTGCTAGCAGCCCTCTGGCCAGCCATGAAGAGACCCAGTACTTC.

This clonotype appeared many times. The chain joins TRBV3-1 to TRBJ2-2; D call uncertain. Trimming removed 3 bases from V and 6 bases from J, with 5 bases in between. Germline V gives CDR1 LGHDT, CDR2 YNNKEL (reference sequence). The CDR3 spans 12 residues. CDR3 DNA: TGTGCCAGCAGCCATTCCGCCGGGGAGCTGTTTTTT. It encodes CASSHSAGELFF.

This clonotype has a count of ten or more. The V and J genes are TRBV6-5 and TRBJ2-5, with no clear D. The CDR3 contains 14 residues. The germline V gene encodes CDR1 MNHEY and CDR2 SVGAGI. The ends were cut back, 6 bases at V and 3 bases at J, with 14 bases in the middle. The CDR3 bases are TGTGCCAGCAGACTGCAGCTACCCAAAGAGACCCAGTACTTC. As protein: CASRLQLPKETQYF.

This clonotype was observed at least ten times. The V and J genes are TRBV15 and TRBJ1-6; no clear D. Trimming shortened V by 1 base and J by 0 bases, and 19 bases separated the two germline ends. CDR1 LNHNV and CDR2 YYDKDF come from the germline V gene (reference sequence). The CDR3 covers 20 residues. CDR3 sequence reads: CATSRVRLKGSSSYNSPLHF. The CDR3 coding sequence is TGTGCCACCAGCAGAGTCCGATTAAAGGGCAGCAGCTCCTATAATTCACCCCTCCACTTT.

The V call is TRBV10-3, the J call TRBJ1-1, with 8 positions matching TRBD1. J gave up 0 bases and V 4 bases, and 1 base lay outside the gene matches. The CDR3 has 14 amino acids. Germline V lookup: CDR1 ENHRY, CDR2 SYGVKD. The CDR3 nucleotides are TGTGCCATCAGTGCGGACAGGGTGAACACTGAAGCTTTCTTT. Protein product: CAISADRVNTEAFF.

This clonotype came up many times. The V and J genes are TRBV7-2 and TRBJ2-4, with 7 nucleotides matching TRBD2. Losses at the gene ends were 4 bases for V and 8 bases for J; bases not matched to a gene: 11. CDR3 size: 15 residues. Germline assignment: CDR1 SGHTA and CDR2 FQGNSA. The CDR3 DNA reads TGTGCCAGCAGCTCGAGAGCTAGCGGCCGGGACATTCAGTACTTC. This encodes CASSSRASGRDIQYF.

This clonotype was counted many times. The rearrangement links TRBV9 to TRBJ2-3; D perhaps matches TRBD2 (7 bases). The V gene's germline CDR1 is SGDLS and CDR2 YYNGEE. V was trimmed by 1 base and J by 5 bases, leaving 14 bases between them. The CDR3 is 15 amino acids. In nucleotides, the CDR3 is TGTGCCAGCAGCGTAACGGCGGGGGCGGGAGATACGCAGTATTTT. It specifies CASSVTAGAGDTQYF.

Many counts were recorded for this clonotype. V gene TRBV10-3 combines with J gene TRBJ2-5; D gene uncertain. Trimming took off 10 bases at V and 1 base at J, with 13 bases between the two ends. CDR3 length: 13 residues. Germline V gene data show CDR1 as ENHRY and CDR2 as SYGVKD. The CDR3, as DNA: TGTGCCACCAATCGAAACAGCCAAGAGACCCAGTACTTC. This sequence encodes CATNRNSQETQYF.

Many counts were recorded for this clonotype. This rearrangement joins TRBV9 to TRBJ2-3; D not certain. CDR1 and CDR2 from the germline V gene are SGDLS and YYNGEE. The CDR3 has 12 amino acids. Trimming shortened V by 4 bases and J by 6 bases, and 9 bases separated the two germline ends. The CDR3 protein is CASSPRWDTQYF. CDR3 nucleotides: TGTGCCAGCAGCCCTCGCTGGGATACGCAGTATTTT.

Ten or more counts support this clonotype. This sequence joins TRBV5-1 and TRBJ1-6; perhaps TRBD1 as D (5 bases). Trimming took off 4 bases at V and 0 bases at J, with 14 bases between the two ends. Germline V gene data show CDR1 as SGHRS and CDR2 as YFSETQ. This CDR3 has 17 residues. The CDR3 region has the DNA TGCGCCAGCAGCGACAGTGGGGTGAACTCCTATAATTCACCCCTCCACTTT. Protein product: CASSDSGVNSYNSPLHF.

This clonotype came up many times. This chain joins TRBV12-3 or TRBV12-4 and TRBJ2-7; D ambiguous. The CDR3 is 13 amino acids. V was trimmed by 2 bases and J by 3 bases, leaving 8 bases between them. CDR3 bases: TGTGCCAGCAGTTTATACAGAAACTACGAGCAGTACTTC. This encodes CASSLYRNYEQYF.

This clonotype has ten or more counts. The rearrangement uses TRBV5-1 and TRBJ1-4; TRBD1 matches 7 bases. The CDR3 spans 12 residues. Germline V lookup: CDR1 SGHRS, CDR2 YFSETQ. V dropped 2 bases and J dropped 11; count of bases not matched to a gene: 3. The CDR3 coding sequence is TGCGCCAGCAGCTTAACAGGGGAGAAACTGTTTTTT. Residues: CASSLTGEKLFF. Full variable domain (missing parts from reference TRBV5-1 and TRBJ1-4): KAGVTQTPRYLIKTRGQQVTLSCSPISGHRSVSWYQQTPGQGLQFLFEYFSETQRNKGNFPGRFSGRQFSNSRSEMNVSTLELGDSALYLCASSLTGEKLFFGSGTQLSVL.

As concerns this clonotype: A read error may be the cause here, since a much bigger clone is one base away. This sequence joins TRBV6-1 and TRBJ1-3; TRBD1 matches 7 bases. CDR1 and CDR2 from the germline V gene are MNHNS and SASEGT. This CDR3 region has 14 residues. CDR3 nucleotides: TGTGCCAGCCAACAGGGGCTCGGGGGAACCACCATATATTTT. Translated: CASQQGLGGTTIYF.

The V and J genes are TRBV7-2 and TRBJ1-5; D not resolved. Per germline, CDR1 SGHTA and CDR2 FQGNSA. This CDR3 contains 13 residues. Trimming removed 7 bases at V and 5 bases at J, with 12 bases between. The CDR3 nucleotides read TGTGCCAGCACTCCGACCCCATATCAGCCCCAGCATTTT. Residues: CASTPTPYQPQHF.

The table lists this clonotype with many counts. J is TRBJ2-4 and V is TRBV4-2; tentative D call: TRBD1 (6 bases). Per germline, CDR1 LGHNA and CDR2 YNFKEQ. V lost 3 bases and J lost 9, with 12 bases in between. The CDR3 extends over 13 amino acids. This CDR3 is CASSQNRDTIQYF. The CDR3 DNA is TGTGCCAGCAGCCAGAACCGGGACACCATTCAGTACTTC.

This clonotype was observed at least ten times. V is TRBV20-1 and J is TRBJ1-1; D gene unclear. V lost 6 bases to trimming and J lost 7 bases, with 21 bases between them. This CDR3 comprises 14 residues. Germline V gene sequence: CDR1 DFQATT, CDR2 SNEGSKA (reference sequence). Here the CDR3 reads CSAPHTTGFNEAFF. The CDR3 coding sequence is TGCAGTGCCCCACATACTACGGGGTTTAATGAAGCTTTCTTT.